Here is one TCR beta chain with its context. Its antigen is currently unknown. The repertoire was sequenced with immunoSEQ multiplex PCR; TCRdb's copy has only in-frame clones and lacks some. The data contain some 25,000 clones, 91% of them seen just once; the ten biggest clones take up under 0.8%. The germline V and J ends were trimmed by 4 bases and 2 bases, with 12 bases remaining between them. Germline-derived CDR1 and CDR2 are SGHRS and YFSETQ. CDR3 size: 14 residues. This entry belongs to a study of untreated major depressive disorder. Study outcomes and limitations: All top five TRBV05-01 clones per subject were private clones. Depressed patients' CD4+ T cells carried increased TRBV05-01 (Vbeta 5.1) usage versus control CD4+ T cells. Three preselected Vbeta families were the sole sequencing comparisons.

Patient depression severity was moderate to severe. Material: CD4+ T cells from PBMCs. The clonotype originates from a woman between 25 and 40 years old with major depressive disorder. This chain links TRBV5-1 with TRBJ2-5; D tentatively fits TRBD1 or TRBD2 (5 bases each). This chain's CDR3 is CASSPERTQETQYF. CDR3 nucleotides: TGCGCCAGCAGCCCTGAGCGGACACAAGAGACCCAGTACTTC.